The 10 T cell receptor beta chains presented below share a single source sample, sequenced in a study of blood T cells in healthy people across ages. The second PCR ran about 6 to 11 cycles with a sample-barcoded 5' primer and J-beta primers. TCRdb re-called the 5' RACE reads with MiXCR, one entry per CDR3 protein. This table has 1 million or so distinct CDR3 sequences, approximately 25% appearing once. These same data were also listed under a study on T cells of mothers and their children.

Sequencing was performed on blood. The receptor source for this set is a girl under 10 years old in good health.

Comment on this clonotype: One end of the junction varies from germline; a read error may be responsible. This chain joins TRBV6-4 and TRBJ1-2; D unresolved. Germline V gene lookup returns CDR1 MRHNA and CDR2 SNTAGT. This CDR3 is built from 15 residues. The CDR3 loop reads CASSDSPEENYGCTF. CDR3 sequence (DNA): TGTGCCAGCAGTGACTCGCCAGAGGAGAACTATGGCTGCACCTTC.

This chain uses TRBV7-9 with TRBJ2-1; TRBD2 agrees at 9 bases. Germline-derived CDR1 and CDR2 are SEHNR and FQNEAQ (reference sequence). CDR3 size: 18 residues. The junction had 7 bases not matched to a gene; V was cut back by 1 base and J by 0 bases. The CDR3 DNA sequence: TGTGCCAGCAGCTTAGAGGTTAGCGGGAGTGTCTCCTACAATGAGCAGTTCTTC. The encoded protein is CASSLEVSGSVSYNEQFF.

A few counts support this clonotype. The gene calls are TRBV5-5 and TRBJ2-5; 8 bases are shared with TRBD2. The DNA end lines up better with TRBJ2-7; the J call may be wrong. The CDR3 loop spans 18 amino acids. Germline V gives CDR1 SGHKS, CDR2 YYEKEE (reference sequence). CDR3 protein: CASSFGASGLAISYEQYF. DNA of the CDR3: TGTGCCAGCAGCTTTGGGGCTAGCGGGCTTGCGATATCCTACGAGCAGTACTTC.

This clonotype was detected a few times. This chain connects TRBV4-3 to TRBJ2-7; TRBD2 aligns across 13 bases. The CDR3 runs 18 residues. V shed 0 bases and J 2 bases; nucleotides not matched to a gene: 7. CDR1 is LGHNA, CDR2 YSLEER, per germline. The CDR3 bases are TGCGCCAGCAGCCAAGATAGACTAGCGGGGGGTAATACCTACGAGCAGTACTTC. This translates into CASSQDRLAGGNTYEQYF.

This sequence joins TRBV21-1 and TRBJ2-7; TRBD1, the table's D call, lacks a check against the DNA. TRBV21-1 is described as a pseudogene. The CDR3 is made up of 15 amino acids. This CDR3 is CARISDRKSSYEQYF. The CDR3 DNA is TGTGCCAGGATAAGCGACAGGAAAAGCTCCTACGAGCAGTACTTC.

The chain has TRBV2 and TRBJ2-3, with 8 bases lining up with TRBD2. J lost 2 bases, V lost 3 bases, and 10 bases had no gene match. Germline V gene lookup returns CDR1 SNHLY and CDR2 FYNNEI. This CDR3 is built from 17 residues. The CDR3 region is CASSEWARGGFTDTQYF. The CDR3 DNA follows: TGTGCCAGCAGTGAGTGGGCCCGGGGGGGCTTCACAGATACGCAGTATTTT.

The count of this clonotype is one. This rearrangement joins TRBV20-1 to TRBJ2-7; a possible D gene is TRBD2 (5 bases). The DNA matches TRBJ2-1 better at its end, which makes the J call doubtful. This CDR3 is built from 16 residues. Germline assignment: CDR1 DFQATT and CDR2 SNEGSKA (reference sequence). CDR3 region: CSARDLWHGEKDEQFF. In DNA, the CDR3 is TGCAGTGCTAGAGATCTTTGGCATGGGGAGAAGGATGAGCAGTTCTTC.

This clonotype was seen a few times. The CDR3, as DNA: TGCGCCAGCACTCGGGGAGTGAACACCGGGGAGCTGTTTTTT. It yields the protein CASTRGVNTGELFF. The chain uses TRBV5-1 and TRBJ2-2; perhaps TRBD2 as D (5 bases). The V gene lost 6 bases and the J gene lost 1 base, with 10 bases spanning the gap. The CDR3 loop spans 14 amino acids. Germline V gene data show CDR1 as SGHRS and CDR2 as YFSETQ. Using reference TRBV5-1 and TRBJ2-2 for the parts outside the CDR3, the full variable domain is KAGVTQTPRYLIKTRGQQVTLSCSPISGHRSVSWYQQTPGQGLQFLFEYFSETQRNKGNFPGRFSGRQFSNSRSEMNVSTLELGDSALYLCASTRGVNTGELFFGEGSRLTVL.

The V gene is TRBV10-1, the J gene TRBJ2-1; D remains ambiguous. V was trimmed by 2 bases and J by 7 bases, leaving 9 bases between them. The CDR3 spans 13 residues. Germline loops: CDR1 WNHNN, CDR2 SYGVQD (reference sequence). CDR3 in DNA: TGCGCCAGCAGTGAGGGCCCCTGGAATGAGCAGTTCTTC. This sequence encodes CASSEGPWNEQFF.

This rearrangement joins TRBV29-1 to TRBJ1-2; D is ambiguous. The CDR3 has 9 residues. The V and J ends lost 7 bases and 11 bases respectively, with 11 bases between them. Looked up from germline, CDR1 is SQVTM and CDR2 is ANQGSEA. The CDR3: CSATRGYTF. The CDR3 coding sequence is TGCAGCGCGACGCGGGGATACACCTTC.